A single sample is the source of the 12 T cell receptor beta chains below, sequenced in a study of T-cell memory formation after mild COVID-19. MiXCR, applied by TCRdb to the 5' RACE reads, yields one record per CDR3 protein. The table includes around 200,000 distinct CDR3 sequences, 16% detected once. Sequenced input: PBMCs or a T cell subset sorted from them (not recorded which). Source of these receptors: an adult woman who had mild COVID-19 (a few samples of this study predate the infection). Cell type and time point are not known.

V gene TRBV3-1 combines with J gene TRBJ2-1; 10 bases fit TRBD2. This CDR3 has 17 residues. The V and J ends lost 0 bases and 2 bases, in that order; junction bases with no gene match: 4. The germline V gene encodes CDR1 LGHDT and CDR2 YNNKEL (reference sequence). The CDR3: CASSQELLAGAYNEQFF. The CDR3 coding sequence is TGTGCCAGCAGCCAAGAGTTGCTAGCGGGAGCCTACAATGAGCAGTTCTTC.

The chain uses TRBV10-2 and TRBJ2-1, with TRBD1 as a possible D gene (6 bases). The CDR3 runs to 18 residues. Germline CDR1 reads WSHSY; CDR2 reads SAAADI. The germline V and J ends were trimmed by 7 bases and 0 bases, with 22 bases remaining between them. CDR3 in DNA: TGCGCCAGCACAGCGACGGGACACAGAAGGAGCTCCTACAATGAGCAGTTCTTC. It is translated as CASTATGHRRSSYNEQFF.

The rearrangement links TRBV7-8 to TRBJ1-1, with TRBD1 matching over 7 bases. There are 14 residues in the CDR3. J gave up 1 base and V 4 bases, and 3 bases lay outside the gene matches. Germline CDR1 and CDR2: SGHVS and FQNEAQ. The CDR3 protein is CASSSGGWNTEAFF. Written as DNA, the CDR3 is TGTGCCAGCAGCTCAGGGGGATGGAACACTGAAGCTTTCTTT.

This clonotype was seen only a few times. An end of the junction does not agree with germline; a read error may underlie this. This rearrangement joins TRBV5-1 to TRBJ2-7; no reliable D call. The CDR3 loop spans 11 amino acids. Germline V CDR1 and CDR2: SGHRS, YFSETQ. The CDR3 protein is CASSLRGEQYF. DNA of the CDR3: TGTGCCAGCAGTTTGCGTGGCGAGCAGTACTTC.

The CDR3 region is CAWSRQLNQPQHF. CDR3 nucleotide sequence: TGTGCCTGGAGTCGGCAGCTGAATCAGCCCCAGCATTTT. The chain recombines TRBV30 with TRBJ1-5; no firm D call. Trimming left V 2 bases short and J 4 bases short, with 9 bases between. The germline V gene has CDR1 GTSNPN and CDR2 SVGIG (reference sequence). The CDR3 is made up of 13 amino acids.

In this sample, this clonotype turned up a few times. The CDR3 coding sequence is TGTGCCAGCAGCAGGGCCGGGACCCTCACAGATACGCAGTATTTT. It specifies CASSRAGTLTDTQYF. The chain couples TRBV7-6 to TRBJ2-3, with D perhaps TRBD1 or TRBD2 (5 bases each). Trimming removed 5 bases from V and 2 bases from J, with 14 bases in between. CDR1 and CDR2 from the germline V gene are SGHVS and FNYEAQ. CDR3 length: 15 residues.

V gene TRBV20-1 combines with J gene TRBJ2-1; no reliable D call. V dropped 3 bases and J dropped 7 bases, with 7 bases sitting between them. The CDR3 extends over 11 amino acids. The germline V gene encodes CDR1 DFQATT and CDR2 SNEGSKA (reference sequence). The CDR3 reads CSARPVNEQFF. CDR3 bases: TGCAGTGCTAGGCCGGTGAATGAGCAGTTCTTC.

The chain links TRBV20-1 to TRBJ2-7, with 8 bases identical to TRBD1. This CDR3 contains 14 residues. With V trimmed by 5 bases and J by 3 bases, 9 bases remained unmatched. CDR1 and CDR2 from the germline V gene are DFQATT and SNEGSKA (reference sequence). CDR3 DNA sequence: TGCAGTGCTTTAGCAGGGGGCCCGTTCTACGAGCAGTACTTC. Its translation is CSALAGGPFYEQYF.

This clonotype was counted only a few times. The chain employs TRBV30 and TRBJ1-3; D is possibly TRBD1 (6 bases). Per germline, CDR1 GTSNPN and CDR2 SVGIG (reference sequence). V lost 2 bases and J 5 bases, leaving 16 bases between the germline ends. The CDR3 is made up of 15 amino acids. The CDR3 DNA follows: TGTGCCTGGAGTTACTCGGGACAAACGAGAAACACCATATATTTT. It specifies CAWSYSGQTRNTIYF.

The V and J genes are TRBV5-1 and TRBJ2-5, with 8 bases lining up with TRBD2. The length of the CDR3 is 15 residues. With 0 bases clipped from V and 5 bases from J, the junction kept 6 bases outside the gene matches. Germline values: CDR1 SGHRS, CDR2 YFSETQ. The CDR3 protein is CASSLVLAGTETQYF. The DNA of the CDR3 is TGCGCCAGCAGCTTGGTTTTAGCGGGGACTGAGACCCAGTACTTC.

The rearrangement links TRBV10-3 to TRBJ2-1; the D gene is possibly TRBD1 (5 bases). Trimming removed 4 bases from V and 4 bases from J, with 8 bases in between. Germline-derived CDR1 and CDR2 are ENHRY and SYGVKD. The CDR3 sequence is 13 residues long. CDR3 bases: TGTGCCATCAGTGGGCAGGGATACAATGAGCAGTTCTTC. This codes for CAISGQGYNEQFF.

This chain connects TRBV7-3 to TRBJ2-7; tentatively, D is TRBD1 (5 bases). This CDR3 is 16 amino acids long. V was pared by 5 bases and J by 0 bases, with 17 bases between. Germline V lookup: CDR1 SGHTA, CDR2 FQGTGA. For the CDR3, the DNA is TGTGCCAGCAGCCCAAGGGGCAGTTCCAGCTCCTACGAGCAGTACTTC. Translating gives CASSPRGSSSSYEQYF.